The 28 T cell receptor beta chains presented below share a single source sample, sequenced in a study of cytotoxic CD8 clonotypes in ibrutinib-treated CLL (dated by TCRdb to the early 2020s). Library generation was performed with the immunoSEQ multiplex PCR assay. Imported from immuneACCESS, the table was reduced by TCRdb to in-frame sequences with V and J called. These copies leave out some clones; in studies compared against another copy, an unresolved V gene accounts for under half, and the cause of the remainder is not known. The sample table lists around 140,000 clones, about 72% of them with a count of one. Around 30% of the sample lies in the top ten. In the paper's terms, the time point label means: 12 to 13 months on ibrutinib. Specimen: PBMCs, collected after 12 months of ibrutinib treatment. All receptors derive from a human donor with chronic lymphocytic leukemia.

This clone appeared a few times. The V and J genes are TRBV29-1 and TRBJ1-1; no clear D. Germline assignment: CDR1 SQVTM and CDR2 ANQGSEA. V gave up 7 bases and J gave up 3 bases, with 15 bases separating them. There are 13 residues in the CDR3. The CDR3 DNA sequence: TGCAGCGGACTCCACGGCAGCGACACTGAAGCTTTCTTT. Protein: CSGLHGSDTEAFF.

This clone was detected once. The chain links TRBV7-2 to TRBJ1-2; D unclear. V was clipped by 1 base and J by 8 bases, with 11 bases between them. This CDR3 is built from 13 residues. The germline CDR1 and CDR2 sequences are SGHTA and FQGNSA. CDR3 loop: CASSLGQAGGYTF. DNA for the CDR3: TGTGCCAGCAGCTTAGGGCAGGCCGGAGGCTACACCTTC.

The V gene is TRBV4-1, the J gene TRBJ1-5; weak D call: TRBD1 (5 bases). There are 16 residues in the CDR3. V lost 1 base and J lost 0, with 10 bases in between. The germline CDR1 and CDR2 sequences are MGHRA and YSYEKL. The CDR3 here is CASSQVRGDSNQPQHF. CDR3 nucleotide sequence: TGCGCCAGCAGCCAAGTTCGGGGGGATAGCAATCAGCCCCAGCATTTT.

This chain uses TRBV2 with TRBJ2-2, with D tentatively TRBD1 (5 bases). The V end was cut by 9 bases, the J end by 5 bases, with 10 bases between. This CDR3 contains 12 residues. Germline V gene sequence: CDR1 SNHLY, CDR2 FYNNEI. The CDR3 DNA sequence: TGTGCCAGTTCCAAGGGGACCGGGGAGCTGTTTTTT. Its protein product is CASSKGTGELFF.

This clone came up once. CDR3 sequence (DNA): TGTGCCAGCAGTTTTCAACCGGGACAGGGGGCGGATGGCTACACCTTC. It codes for CASSFQPGQGADGYTF. The rearrangement links TRBV6-5 to TRBJ1-2; TRBD1 matches at 12 bases. V shed 4 bases, J shed 6 bases, and the junction held 9 bases outside the gene matches. Germline V gene sequence: CDR1 MNHEY, CDR2 SVGAGI. The CDR3 totals 16 residues.

The chain carries TRBV15 and TRBJ2-7; D uncertain. The V gene's germline CDR1 is LNHNV and CDR2 YYDKDF (reference sequence). The CDR3 covers 13 residues. V gave up 0 bases and J gave up 4 bases, with 7 bases separating them. The CDR3: CATSRDLGYEQYF. CDR3 DNA sequence: TGTGCCACCAGCAGAGATCTGGGGTACGAGCAGTACTTC.

V is TRBV10-3 and J is TRBJ2-5, with 8 bases lining up with TRBD1. V trimming: 1 base; J trimming: 5 bases; junction bases outside the gene matches: 6. The CDR3 has 15 residues. The germline V gene has CDR1 ENHRY and CDR2 SYGVKD. The CDR3, as DNA: TGTGCCATCAGTGAGTTTTCAGGGGGCGGTGAGACCCAGTACTTC. Protein sequence: CAISEFSGGGETQYF.

V and J are TRBV27 and TRBJ2-1; 10 bases are a match to TRBD2. The ends lost 6 bases at V and 9 bases at J; junction bases unmatched: 8. The CDR3 totals 14 residues. Germline values: CDR1 MNHEY, CDR2 SMNVEV (reference sequence). The CDR3: CASRPLAGFGEQFF. DNA for the CDR3: TGTGCCAGCAGACCACTAGCGGGATTCGGTGAGCAGTTCTTC.

The chain joins TRBV10-3 to TRBJ2-7; D gene unclear. This CDR3 has 12 residues. Germline CDR1 is ENHRY and CDR2 is SYGVKD. Trimming removed 10 bases at V and 3 bases at J, with 13 bases between. CDR3 DNA: TGTGCCACCGATAAGGAAGGCTACGAGCAGTACTTC. This encodes CATDKEGYEQYF.

This clone turned up a few times. The chain recombines TRBV5-4 with TRBJ1-4; 8 positions match TRBD1. The CDR3 sequence is 13 residues long. Trimming removed 6 bases from V and 8 bases from J; junction bases left unmatched: 6. Germline CDR1 and CDR2: SGHNT and YYREEE (reference sequence). The CDR3 sequence: CASNADRDEKLFF. DNA of the CDR3: TGTGCCAGCAACGCGGACAGGGACGAAAAACTGTTTTTT.

This sequence joins TRBV10-3 and TRBJ1-5; no firm D call. V was trimmed by 0 bases and J by 0 bases, leaving 3 bases between them. This CDR3 has 14 amino acids. The V gene's germline CDR1 is ENHRY and CDR2 SYGVKD. In nucleotides, the CDR3 is TGTGCCATCAGTGAGTCTGCTAGCAATCAGCCCCAGCATTTT. Protein sequence: CAISESASNQPQHF.

There are a few counts of this clone. The gene calls are TRBV18 and TRBJ1-1; 7 nucleotides line up with TRBD1. The CDR3 has 16 residues. J lost 5 bases, V lost 3 bases, and 12 bases had no gene match. Germline assignment: CDR1 KGHSH and CDR2 LQKENI. The CDR3 nucleotides read TGTGCCAGCTCACCTCGGACCGGGGACAGCCAGACTGAAGCTTTCTTT. Residues: CASSPRTGDSQTEAFF.

V is TRBV15 and J is TRBJ2-3, with 15 bases aligning to TRBD2. V lost 5 bases and J lost 0; bases outside the gene matches: 9. CDR3 length equals 19 residues. CDR1 is LNHNV, CDR2 YYDKDF, per germline (reference sequence). The CDR3 reads CATSGRGLAGGFSTDTQYF. In DNA form, the CDR3 reads TGTGCCACCAGCGGACGGGGACTAGCGGGGGGCTTTAGCACAGATACGCAGTATTTT.

The chain couples TRBV9 to TRBJ2-1; possibly TRBD2 for D (5 bases). The CDR3 covers 16 residues. With 0 bases removed from V and 2 bases from J, the gap between germline ends came to 12 bases. Germline V gene data show CDR1 as SGDLS and CDR2 as YYNGEE. The CDR3 reads CASSVDGNPPYNEQFF. The CDR3, as DNA: TGTGCCAGCAGCGTAGACGGGAACCCCCCCTACAATGAGCAGTTCTTC.

A few counts support this clone. This chain links TRBV9 with TRBJ2-5; 7 bases fit TRBD1. The CDR3 extends over 16 amino acids. V shed 0 bases, J shed 5 bases, and the junction held 10 bases outside the gene matches. Germline-derived CDR1 and CDR2 are SGDLS and YYNGEE. CDR3: CASSVGAQGVSETQYF. DNA for the CDR3: TGTGCCAGCAGCGTAGGTGCCCAGGGGGTATCTGAGACCCAGTACTTC.

The chain couples TRBV28 to TRBJ2-3; 8 bases line up with TRBD2. The CDR3 length is 13 residues. The ends lost 3 bases at V and 6 bases at J; junction bases unmatched: 2. Germline V gene lookup returns CDR1 MDHEN and CDR2 SYDVKM. CDR3 loop: CASSFGGRDTQYF. CDR3 DNA sequence: TGTGCCAGCAGTTTTGGCGGGAGGGATACGCAGTATTTT.

The chain employs TRBV19 and TRBJ2-2, with 7 nucleotides matching TRBD1. This CDR3 contains 15 residues. Germline V lookup: CDR1 LNHDA, CDR2 SQIVND (reference sequence). V dropped 5 bases and J dropped 4; count of bases not matched to a gene: 7. CDR3 nucleotides: TGTGCCAGTAGTTGGACAGGTGGAAGCACCGGGGAGCTGTTTTTT. Protein sequence: CASSWTGGSTGELFF.

This clone showed up just a few times. The chain is built from TRBV28 and TRBJ2-3, with TRBD2 as a possible D gene (6 bases). The CDR3 runs to 13 residues. Germline CDR1 and CDR2: MDHEN and SYDVKM. V gave up 7 bases and J gave up 6 bases, with 14 bases separating them. Written as DNA, the CDR3 is TGTGCCAGCATCTCCTCGGGGGATGATACGCAGTATTTT. Translation: CASISSGDDTQYF.

This clone was counted between two and nine times. The V call is TRBV4-2, the J call TRBJ1-6, with D uncertain. The V end was cut by 5 bases, the J end by 8 bases, with 16 bases between. The V gene's germline CDR1 is LGHNA and CDR2 YNFKEQ. The CDR3 runs 15 residues. The CDR3 DNA reads TGTGCCAGCAGCTTAGGTGTCCGAGCCTATTCACCCCTCCACTTT. This translates into CASSLGVRAYSPLHF.

The chain recombines TRBV28 with TRBJ1-2, with 9 bases aligning to TRBD1. Trimming cost V 0 bases and J 1 base; bases outside gene matches: 0. The CDR3 loop spans 15 amino acids. Germline CDR1 MDHEN, CDR2 SYDVKM. CDR3 in amino acids: CASSLWGQGNYGYTF. The DNA of the CDR3 is TGTGCCAGCAGTTTATGGGGACAGGGTAACTATGGCTACACCTTC.

The DNA for the CDR3 is TGTGCCAGCAGCGTAGATATTGGGAGTGGGGCAACTGAGACCCAGTACTTC. This translates into CASSVDIGSGATETQYF. The V call is TRBV9, the J call TRBJ2-5, with D tentatively TRBD1 or TRBD2 (5 bases each). The CDR3 runs to 17 residues. Germline V gene data show CDR1 as SGDLS and CDR2 as YYNGEE. Trimming cost V 0 bases and J 5 bases, with 20 bases left between them.

The chain couples TRBV28 to TRBJ1-2, with 11 bases that match TRBD1. V was pared by 7 bases and J by 8 bases, with 15 bases of the junction left unmatched. The CDR3 consists of 16 residues. Per germline, CDR1 MDHEN and CDR2 SYDVKM. Here the CDR3 DNA reads TGTGCCAGCACCTCCGGGACAGGGGGGGTTGCGGGCGGCTACACCTTC. The encoded protein is CASTSGTGGVAGGYTF.

The V gene is TRBV11-3, the J gene TRBJ2-1; 7 nucleotides agree with TRBD2. This CDR3 spans 14 amino acids. Per the germline V gene, CDR1 is SGHNT and CDR2 is YENEEA. The V segment lost 5 bases and the J segment 5 bases; nucleotides outside the gene matches: 6. The CDR3 protein is CASSRGGGDNEQFF. The DNA of the CDR3 is TGTGCCAGCAGCCGGGGCGGGGGTGACAATGAGCAGTTCTTC. Using reference TRBV11-3 and TRBJ2-1 for the parts outside the CDR3, the full variable domain is EAGVVQSPRYKIIEKKQPVAFWCNPISGHNTLYWYLQNLGQGPELLIRYENEEAVDDSQLPKDRFSAERLKGVDSTLKIQPAELGDSAVYLCASSRGGGDNEQFFGPGTRLTVL.

This clone has more than one count but fewer than ten. V usage is TRBV19 and J usage is TRBJ1-2; possible D gene TRBD1, 5 bases. Germline lookup yields CDR1 LNHDA and CDR2 SQIVND (reference sequence). V gave up 6 bases and J gave up 2 bases, with 13 bases separating them. The CDR3 contains 14 residues. CDR3: CASRAGRDNYGYTF. CDR3 nucleotides: TGTGCCAGTAGAGCCGGCCGGGACAACTATGGCTACACCTTC.

The rearrangement links TRBV5-1 to TRBJ2-3, with D unclear. V lost 3 bases, J lost 4 bases, and 9 bases lay in between. This CDR3 has 13 residues. CDR1 and CDR2 (germline): SGHRS, YFSETQ. The CDR3 bases are TGCGCCAGCAGCTCAAGACCGTCAGATACGCAGTATTTT. This codes for CASSSRPSDTQYF.

The chain couples TRBV28 to TRBJ2-2; 8 bases align to TRBD1. Trimming at V came to 6 bases and at J to 6 bases, leaving 3 bases not matched to a gene. CDR1 is MDHEN and CDR2 is SYDVKM in the germline V gene. The CDR3 totals 13 residues. CDR3 residues: CASRKQGAGELFF. CDR3 bases: TGTGCCAGCAGAAAACAGGGGGCCGGGGAGCTGTTTTTT.

This clone occurred a few times. This sequence joins TRBV28 and TRBJ1-2, with D perhaps TRBD1 (6 bases). Trimming removed 5 bases at V and 8 bases at J, with 21 bases between. Germline assignment: CDR1 MDHEN and CDR2 SYDVKM. The CDR3 is 15 amino acids. Here the CDR3 DNA reads TGTGCCAGCAGTCCTATCGGGGCAGGGGTGGGCGGCTACACCTTC. Amino acids: CASSPIGAGVGGYTF.

This clone was observed a handful of times. The rearrangement uses TRBV28 and TRBJ1-5; perhaps TRBD1 as D (5 bases). Trimming stripped 5 bases from V and 11 bases from J, with 19 bases between. Germline values: CDR1 MDHEN, CDR2 SYDVKM. This CDR3 contains 14 residues. The CDR3 DNA reads TGTGCCAGCAGTCGTCCCAGGGAAGGTCTGGCCCAGCATTTT. This translates into CASSRPREGLAQHF. The full variable domain, with the rest looked up from reference TRBV28 and TRBJ1-5, is DVKVTQSSRYLVKRTGEKVFLECVQDMDHENMFWYRQDPGLGLRLIYFSYDVKMKEKGDIPEGYSVSREKKERFSLILESASTNQTSMYLCASSRPREGLAQHFGDGTRLSIL.